The 5 T cell receptor beta chains given below trace back to one sample, sequenced in a study of blood T cell repertoires in COVID-19. Produced via immunoSEQ multiplex PCR; TCRdb's table is partial and in-frame only. The sample has under 350,000 clones; 75% to 85% are singletons. Sequencing was done on a sample of peripheral blood. All receptors derive from a human donor in a cohort sampled during active COVID-19.

The chain uses TRBV5-1 and TRBJ2-7; 8 positions agree with TRBD2. Germline V gene sequence: CDR1 SGHRS, CDR2 YFSETQ. J was trimmed by 2 bases and V by 3 bases; bases with no gene match: 4. This CDR3 spans 14 amino acids. CDR3 nucleotide sequence: TGCGCCAGCAGCTCTGGCGGGGGGACCTACGAGCAGTACTTC. This codes for CASSSGGGTYEQYF. The full variable domain, completed using reference TRBV5-1 and TRBJ2-7, is KAGVTQTPRYLIKTRGQQVTLSCSPISGHRSVSWYQQTPGQGLQFLFEYFSETQRNKGNFPGRFSGRQFSNSRSEMNVSTLELGDSALYLCASSSGGGTYEQYFGPGTRLTVT.

The chain combines TRBV2 with TRBJ1-5, with 12 nucleotides matching TRBD1. The J segment lost 6 bases and the V segment lost 8 bases, leaving 5 bases of the junction unmatched. The CDR3 length is 14 residues. Germline CDR1 is SNHLY and CDR2 is FYNNEI. Here the CDR3 DNA reads TGTGCCAGCGACGGGACAGGGGGCATTCAGCCCCAGCATTTT. This sequence encodes CASDGTGGIQPQHF.

The chain carries TRBV6-1 and TRBJ1-2; TRBD1 is a possible D gene (5 bases). Germline V gene lookup returns CDR1 MNHNS and CDR2 SASEGT. Between the trimmed V and J ends, which lost 2 bases and 2 bases, there was a span of 12 bases. The CDR3 is 15 amino acids. CDR3 amino acids: CASSEPWTKNYGYTF. DNA for the CDR3: TGTGCCAGCAGTGAACCGTGGACAAAGAACTATGGCTACACCTTC.

The chain's CDR3 is CASSEGTSGYEQYF. CDR3 nucleotide sequence: TGTGCCAGCAGCGAGGGGACTAGCGGCTACGAGCAGTACTTC. The chain links TRBV9 to TRBJ2-7; 11 bases match TRBD2. Unmatched junction bases numbered 2, after V lost 3 bases and J lost 3 bases. The germline V gene has CDR1 SGDLS and CDR2 YYNGEE. This CDR3 has 14 residues. The full variable domain, with the rest looked up from reference TRBV9 and TRBJ2-7, is DSGVTQTPKHLITATGQRVTLRCSPRSGDLSVYWYQQSLDQGLQFLIQYYNGEERAKGNILERFSAQQFPDLHSELNLSSLELGDSALYFCASSEGTSGYEQYFGPGTRLTVT.

This clone was recorded a few times. The rearrangement joins TRBV5-1 to TRBJ1-1; 7 nucleotides match TRBD1. Germline CDR1 reads SGHRS; CDR2 reads YFSETQ. CDR3 length equals 17 residues. Unmatched junction bases numbered 10, after V lost 0 bases and J lost 2 bases. The CDR3 sequence: CASSLAGGGGKNTEAFF. The CDR3 bases are TGCGCCAGCAGCTTGGCAGGAGGGGGCGGAAAAAACACTGAAGCTTTCTTT.